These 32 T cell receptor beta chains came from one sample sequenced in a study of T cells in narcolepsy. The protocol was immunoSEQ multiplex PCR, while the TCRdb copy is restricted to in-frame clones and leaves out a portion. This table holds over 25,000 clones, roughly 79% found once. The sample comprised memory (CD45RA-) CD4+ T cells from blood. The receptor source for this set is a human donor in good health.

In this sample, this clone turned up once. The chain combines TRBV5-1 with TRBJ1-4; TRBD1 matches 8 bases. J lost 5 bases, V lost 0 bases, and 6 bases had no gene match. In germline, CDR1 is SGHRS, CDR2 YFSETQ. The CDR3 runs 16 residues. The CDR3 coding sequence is TGCGCCAGCAGCTTGGACAGGGGGAACGGCAATGAAAAACTGTTTTTT. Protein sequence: CASSLDRGNGNEKLFF.

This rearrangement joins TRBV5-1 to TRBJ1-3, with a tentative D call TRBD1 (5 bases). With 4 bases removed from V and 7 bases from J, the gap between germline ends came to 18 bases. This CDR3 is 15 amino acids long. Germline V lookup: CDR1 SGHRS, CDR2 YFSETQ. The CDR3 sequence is CASSDQGPFGNTIYF. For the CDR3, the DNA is TGCGCCAGCAGCGATCAGGGCCCCTTTGGGAACACCATATATTTT.

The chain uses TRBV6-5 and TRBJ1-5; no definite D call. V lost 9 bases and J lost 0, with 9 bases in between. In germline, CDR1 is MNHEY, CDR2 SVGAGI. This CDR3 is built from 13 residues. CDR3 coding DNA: TGTGCCAGTAAAGATCTTAGCAATCAGCCCCAGCATTTT. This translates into CASKDLSNQPQHF.

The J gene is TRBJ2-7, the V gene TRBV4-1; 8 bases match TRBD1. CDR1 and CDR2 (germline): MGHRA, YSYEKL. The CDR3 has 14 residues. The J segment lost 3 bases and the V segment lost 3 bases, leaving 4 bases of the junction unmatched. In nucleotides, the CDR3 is TGCGCCAGCAGCCAGGGACAGGACTTCTACGAGCAGTACTTC. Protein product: CASSQGQDFYEQYF.

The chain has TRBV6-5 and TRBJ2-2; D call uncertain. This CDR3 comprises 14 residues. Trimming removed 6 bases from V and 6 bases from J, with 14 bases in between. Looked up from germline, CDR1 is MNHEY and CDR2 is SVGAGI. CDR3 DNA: TGTGCCAGCAGGAGTCCGAGTAGACCCGGGGAGCTGTTTTTT. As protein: CASRSPSRPGELFF.

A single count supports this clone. The CDR3 is CASSVRGDYTDTQYF. The CDR3 nucleotides are TGTGCCAGCAGCGTACGGGGAGACTACACAGATACGCAGTATTTT. The gene calls are TRBV9 and TRBJ2-3, with D possibly TRBD2 on 5 matching bases. From germline, CDR1 is SGDLS and CDR2 YYNGEE. CDR3 size: 15 residues. The V and J ends lost 1 base and 2 bases respectively, with 11 bases between them.

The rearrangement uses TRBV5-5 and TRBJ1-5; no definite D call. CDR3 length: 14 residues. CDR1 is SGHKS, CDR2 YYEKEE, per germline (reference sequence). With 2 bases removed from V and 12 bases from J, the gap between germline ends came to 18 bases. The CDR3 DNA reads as TGTGCCAGCAGCTTCGAGGAAACAATCAGCCTCCAGCATTTT. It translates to CASSFEETISLQHF.

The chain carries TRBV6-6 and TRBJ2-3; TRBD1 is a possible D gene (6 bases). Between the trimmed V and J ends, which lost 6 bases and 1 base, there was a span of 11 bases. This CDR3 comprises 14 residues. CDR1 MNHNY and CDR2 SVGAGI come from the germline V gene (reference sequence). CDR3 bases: TGTGCCAGCAGCCGGGGACAAGGCACAGATACGCAGTATTTT. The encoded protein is CASSRGQGTDTQYF.

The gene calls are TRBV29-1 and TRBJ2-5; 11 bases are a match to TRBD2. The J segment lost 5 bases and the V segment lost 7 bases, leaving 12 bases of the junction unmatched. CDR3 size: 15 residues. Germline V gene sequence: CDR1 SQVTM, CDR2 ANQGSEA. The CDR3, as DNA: TGCAGCGCTGACTTTAGCGGGAGGGAAGGGGAGACCCAGTACTTC. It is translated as CSADFSGREGETQYF.

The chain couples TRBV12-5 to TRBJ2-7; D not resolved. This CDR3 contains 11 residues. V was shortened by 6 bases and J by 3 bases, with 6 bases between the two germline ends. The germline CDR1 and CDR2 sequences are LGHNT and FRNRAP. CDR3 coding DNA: TGTGCTAGTGGCGTCGGCTACGAGCAGTACTTC. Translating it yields CASGVGYEQYF. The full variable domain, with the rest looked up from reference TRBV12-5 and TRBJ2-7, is DARVTQTPRHKVTEMGQEVTMRCQPILGHNTVFWYRQTMMQGLELLAYFRNRAPLDDSGMPKDRFSAEMPDATLATLKIQPSEPRDSAVYFCASGVGYEQYFGPGTRLTVT.

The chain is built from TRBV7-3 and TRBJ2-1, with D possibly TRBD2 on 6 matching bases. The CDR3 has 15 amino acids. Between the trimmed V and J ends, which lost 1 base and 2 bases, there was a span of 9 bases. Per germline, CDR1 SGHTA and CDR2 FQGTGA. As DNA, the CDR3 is TGTGCCAGCAGCTTAATGACGGGAGCCTACAATGAGCAGTTCTTC. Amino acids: CASSLMTGAYNEQFF.

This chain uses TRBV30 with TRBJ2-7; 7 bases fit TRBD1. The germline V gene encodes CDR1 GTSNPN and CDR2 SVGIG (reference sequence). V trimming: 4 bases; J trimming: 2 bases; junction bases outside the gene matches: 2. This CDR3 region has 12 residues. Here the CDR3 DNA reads TGTGCCTGGACCGGGACAGCCTACGAGCAGTACTTC. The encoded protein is CAWTGTAYEQYF.

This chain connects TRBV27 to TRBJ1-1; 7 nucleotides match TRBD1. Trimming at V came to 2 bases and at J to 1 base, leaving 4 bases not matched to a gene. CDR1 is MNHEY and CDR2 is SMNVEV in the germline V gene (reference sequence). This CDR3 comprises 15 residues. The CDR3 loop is CASSLLTGRNTEAFF. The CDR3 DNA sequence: TGTGCCAGCAGTTTACTGACAGGGAGGAACACTGAAGCTTTCTTT.

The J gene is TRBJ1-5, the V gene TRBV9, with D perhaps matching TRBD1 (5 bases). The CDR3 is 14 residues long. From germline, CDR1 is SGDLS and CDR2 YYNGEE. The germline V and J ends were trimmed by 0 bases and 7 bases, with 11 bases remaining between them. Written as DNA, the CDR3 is TGTGCCAGCAGCGTAGATGGGGCCGGGCAGCCCCAGCATTTT. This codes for CASSVDGAGQPQHF.

The CDR3 DNA sequence: TGCGCCAGCAGCGGGCATATGGTAGCTTTAGACCTCTCCTACAATGAGCAGTTCTTC. This gives the protein CASSGHMVALDLSYNEQFF. V is TRBV5-1 and J is TRBJ2-1, with no clear D. V shed 4 bases and J shed 0 bases, with 23 bases lying between them. Germline lookup yields CDR1 SGHRS and CDR2 YFSETQ. The CDR3 runs 19 residues.

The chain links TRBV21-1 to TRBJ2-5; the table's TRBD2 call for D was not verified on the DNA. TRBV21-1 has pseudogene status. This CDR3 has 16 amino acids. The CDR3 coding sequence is TGTGCCAGCAGCACGGGGGGACATTGGTACCAAGAGACCCAGTACTTC. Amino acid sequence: CASSTGGHWYQETQYF.

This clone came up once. The CDR3 region is CASSLGGPPEPQHF. The DNA for the CDR3 is TGCGCCAGCAGCTTGGGTGGCCCCCCTGAGCCCCAGCATTTT. The chain links TRBV5-1 to TRBJ1-5; unclear D gene. V lost 0 bases and J lost 8, with 12 bases in between. Germline CDR1 SGHRS, CDR2 YFSETQ. This CDR3 has 14 residues.

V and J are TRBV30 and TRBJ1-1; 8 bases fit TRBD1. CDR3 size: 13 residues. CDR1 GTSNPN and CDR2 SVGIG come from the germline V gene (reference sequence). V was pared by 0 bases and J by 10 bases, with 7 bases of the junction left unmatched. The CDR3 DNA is TGTGCCTGGAGTGTTCAGGGGGCCGTCGGAGCTTTCTTT. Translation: CAWSVQGAVGAFF.

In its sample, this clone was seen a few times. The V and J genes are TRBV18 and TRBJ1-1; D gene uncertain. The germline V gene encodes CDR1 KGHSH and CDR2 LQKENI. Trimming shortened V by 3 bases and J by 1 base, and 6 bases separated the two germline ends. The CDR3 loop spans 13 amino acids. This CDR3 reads CASSPRGNTEAFF. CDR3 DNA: TGTGCCAGCTCACCGAGAGGGAACACTGAAGCTTTCTTT.

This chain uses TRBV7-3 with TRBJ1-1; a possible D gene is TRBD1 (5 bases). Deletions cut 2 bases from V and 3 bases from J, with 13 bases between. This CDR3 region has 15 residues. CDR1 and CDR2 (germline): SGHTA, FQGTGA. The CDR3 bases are TGTGCCAGCAGCTTACGGTGGGGACGAGACACTGAAGCTTTCTTT. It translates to CASSLRWGRDTEAFF. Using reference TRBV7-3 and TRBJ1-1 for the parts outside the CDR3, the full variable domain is GAGVSQTPSNKVTEKGKYVELRCDPISGHTALYWYRQSLGQGPEFLIYFQGTGAADDSGLPNDRFFAVRPEGSVSTLKIQRTERGDSAVYLCASSLRWGRDTEAFFGQGTRLTVV.

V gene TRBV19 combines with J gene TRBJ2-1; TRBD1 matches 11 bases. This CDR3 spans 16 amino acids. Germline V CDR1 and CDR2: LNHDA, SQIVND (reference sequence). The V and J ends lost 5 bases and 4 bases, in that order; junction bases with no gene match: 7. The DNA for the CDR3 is TGTGCCAGTAGTCCGCCGGACAGGGGGCCATACAATGAGCAGTTCTTC. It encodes CASSPPDRGPYNEQFF.

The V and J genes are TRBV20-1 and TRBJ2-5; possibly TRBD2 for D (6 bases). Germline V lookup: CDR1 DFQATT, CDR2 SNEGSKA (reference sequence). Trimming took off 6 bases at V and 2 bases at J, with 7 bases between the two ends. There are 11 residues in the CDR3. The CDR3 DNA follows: TGCAGTGCGGCGGGGCAAGAGACCCAGTACTTC. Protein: CSAAGQETQYF.

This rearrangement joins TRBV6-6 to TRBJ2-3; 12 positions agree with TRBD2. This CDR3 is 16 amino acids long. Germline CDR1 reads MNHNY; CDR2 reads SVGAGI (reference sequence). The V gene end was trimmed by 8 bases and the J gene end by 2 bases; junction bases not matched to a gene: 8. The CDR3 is CASRTLAGGLTDTQYF. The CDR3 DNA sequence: TGTGCCAGCCGCACCCTAGCGGGGGGGCTCACAGATACGCAGTATTTT.

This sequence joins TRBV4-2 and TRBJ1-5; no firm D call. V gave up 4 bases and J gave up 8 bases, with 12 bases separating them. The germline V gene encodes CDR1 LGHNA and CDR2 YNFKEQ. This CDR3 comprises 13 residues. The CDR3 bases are TGTGCCAGCAGCCTCTACCGGGGTGAGCCCCAGCATTTT. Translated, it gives CASSLYRGEPQHF.

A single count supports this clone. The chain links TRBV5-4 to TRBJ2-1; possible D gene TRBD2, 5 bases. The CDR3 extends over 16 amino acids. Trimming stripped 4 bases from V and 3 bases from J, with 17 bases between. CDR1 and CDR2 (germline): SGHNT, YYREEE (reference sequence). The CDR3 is CASSDEASRNYNEQFF. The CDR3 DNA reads TGTGCCAGCAGCGACGAGGCTAGCCGAAACTACAATGAGCAGTTCTTC.

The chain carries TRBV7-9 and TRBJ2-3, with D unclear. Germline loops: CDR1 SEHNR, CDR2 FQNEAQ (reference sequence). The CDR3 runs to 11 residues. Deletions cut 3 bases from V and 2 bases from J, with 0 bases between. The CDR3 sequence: CASSFTDTQYF. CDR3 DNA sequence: TGTGCCAGCAGCTTCACAGATACGCAGTATTTT.

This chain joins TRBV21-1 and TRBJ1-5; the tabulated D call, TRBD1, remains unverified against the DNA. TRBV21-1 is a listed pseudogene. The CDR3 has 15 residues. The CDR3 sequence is CARGLGLPSNQPQHF. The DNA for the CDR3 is TGTGCCAGGGGGCTGGGTCTCCCTAGCAATCAGCCCCAGCATTTT.

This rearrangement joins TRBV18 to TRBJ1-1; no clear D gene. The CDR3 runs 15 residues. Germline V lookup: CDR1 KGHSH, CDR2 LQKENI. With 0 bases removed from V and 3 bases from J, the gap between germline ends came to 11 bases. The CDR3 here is CASSPPQEMDTEAFF. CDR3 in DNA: TGTGCCAGCTCACCACCGCAGGAGATGGACACTGAAGCTTTCTTT.

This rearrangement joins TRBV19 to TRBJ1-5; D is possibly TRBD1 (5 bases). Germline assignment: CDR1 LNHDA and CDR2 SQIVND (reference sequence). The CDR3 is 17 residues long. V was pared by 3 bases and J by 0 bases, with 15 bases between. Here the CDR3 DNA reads TGTGCCAGTAGTATGTCCAGCAGGAGGGGTAGCAATCAGCCCCAGCATTTT. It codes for CASSMSSRRGSNQPQHF.

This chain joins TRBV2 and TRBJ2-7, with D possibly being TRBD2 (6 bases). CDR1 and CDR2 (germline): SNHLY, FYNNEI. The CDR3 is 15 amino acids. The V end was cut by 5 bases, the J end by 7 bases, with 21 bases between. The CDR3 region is CASSKPGRLPFEQYF. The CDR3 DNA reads TGTGCCAGCAGTAAACCTGGGAGGCTGCCCTTTGAGCAGTACTTC. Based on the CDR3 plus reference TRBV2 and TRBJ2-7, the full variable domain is EPEVTQTPSHQVTQMGQEVILRCVPISNHLYFYWYRQILGQKVEFLVSFYNNEISEKSEIFDDQFSVERPDGSNFTLKIRSTKLEDSAMYFCASSKPGRLPFEQYFGPGTRLTVT.

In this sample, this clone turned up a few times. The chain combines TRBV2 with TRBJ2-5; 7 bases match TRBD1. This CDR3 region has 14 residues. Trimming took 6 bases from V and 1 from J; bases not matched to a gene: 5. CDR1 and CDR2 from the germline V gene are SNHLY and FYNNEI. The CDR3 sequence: CASRRTGLQETQYF. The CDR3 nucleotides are TGTGCCAGCAGGAGGACAGGCCTCCAAGAGACCCAGTACTTC.

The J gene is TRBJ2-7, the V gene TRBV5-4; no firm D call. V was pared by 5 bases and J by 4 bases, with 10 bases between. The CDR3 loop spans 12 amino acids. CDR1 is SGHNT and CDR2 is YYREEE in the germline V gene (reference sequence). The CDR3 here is CASRISPYEQYF. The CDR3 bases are TGTGCCAGCAGGATTTCCCCTTACGAGCAGTACTTC.